This T cell receptor beta chain came from a study of molecular identifiers for immune sequencing clone quantification. In TCRdb, the PCR reads were re-called with MiXCR into one record per CDR3 protein. The table lists about 65,000 distinct CDR3 sequences, roughly 20% of them singletons. Comment on this clonotype: Its matching antigen is unknown.

From 20,000 to 1,000,000 sorted cells, naive CD8 libraries were generated with 10%, 30% or 50% RNA. Findings of the study overall: Clones above 20 RNA copies contained over 99% of effector molecules but under 1% of naive ones.

V dropped 2 bases and J dropped 6; count of bases not matched to a gene: 14. Germline V CDR1 and CDR2: MNHNS, SASEGT. The length of the CDR3 is 17 residues. The V and J genes are TRBV6-1 and TRBJ2-7; 9 nucleotides line up with TRBD1. This TCR derives from a human donor in good health. Some libraries in this study had Jurkat cell RNA spiked in. Sequencing was carried out using naive CD8+ T cells from blood, with Jurkat cell RNA spiked in. Subset meaning: FACS-sorted CD8+CD4-CCR7+CD45RA+ naive T cells. In nucleotides, the CDR3 is TGTGCCAGCAGTGAATTTGGGGACAGGGCCGTGTTTTTCGAGCAGTACTTC. It specifies CASSEFGDRAVFFEQYF.